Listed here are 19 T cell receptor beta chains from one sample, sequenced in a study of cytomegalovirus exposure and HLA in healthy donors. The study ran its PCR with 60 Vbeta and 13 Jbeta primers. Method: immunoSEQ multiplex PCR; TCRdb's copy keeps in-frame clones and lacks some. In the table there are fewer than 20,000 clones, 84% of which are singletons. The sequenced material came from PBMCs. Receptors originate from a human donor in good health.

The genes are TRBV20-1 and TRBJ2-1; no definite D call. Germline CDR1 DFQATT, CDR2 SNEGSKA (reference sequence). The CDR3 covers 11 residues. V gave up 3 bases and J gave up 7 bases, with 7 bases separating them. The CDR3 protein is CSASTRNEQFF. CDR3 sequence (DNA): TGCAGTGCTAGTACGAGGAATGAGCAGTTCTTC.

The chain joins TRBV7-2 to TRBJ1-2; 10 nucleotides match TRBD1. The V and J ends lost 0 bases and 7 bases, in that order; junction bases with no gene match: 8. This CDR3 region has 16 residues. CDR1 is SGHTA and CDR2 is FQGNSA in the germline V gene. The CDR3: CASSLAGTGDFGGYTF. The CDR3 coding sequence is TGTGCCAGCAGCTTAGCCGGGACAGGGGATTTTGGTGGCTACACCTTC.

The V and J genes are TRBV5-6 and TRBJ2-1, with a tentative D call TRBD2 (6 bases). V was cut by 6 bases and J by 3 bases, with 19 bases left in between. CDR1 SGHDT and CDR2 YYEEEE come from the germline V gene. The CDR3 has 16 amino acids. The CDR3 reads CASTSRVGLGYNEQFF. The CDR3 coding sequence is TGTGCCAGCACCTCGAGAGTGGGACTGGGCTACAATGAGCAGTTCTTC.

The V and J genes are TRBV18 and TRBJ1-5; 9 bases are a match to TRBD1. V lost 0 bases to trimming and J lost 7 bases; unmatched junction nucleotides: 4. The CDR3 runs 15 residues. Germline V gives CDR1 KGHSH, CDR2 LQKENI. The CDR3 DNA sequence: TGTGCCAGCTCACCACCGGGACAGGGACAACAGCCCCAGCATTTT. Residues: CASSPPGQGQQPQHF.

In DNA form, the CDR3 reads TGCAGCGTTGGAGACGGACAGGGTGGAGATACGCAGTATTTT. Its translation is CSVGDGQGGDTQYF. V and J are TRBV29-1 and TRBJ2-3; 8 nucleotides agree with TRBD1. Looked up from germline, CDR1 is SQVTM and CDR2 is ANQGSEA. This CDR3 is 14 amino acids long. V lost 4 bases and J lost 5; bases outside the gene matches: 8.

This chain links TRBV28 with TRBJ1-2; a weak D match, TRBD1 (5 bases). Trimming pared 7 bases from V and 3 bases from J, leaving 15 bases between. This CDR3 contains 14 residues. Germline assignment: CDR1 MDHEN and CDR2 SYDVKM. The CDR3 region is CASKSGGNHYGYTF. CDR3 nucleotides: TGTGCCAGCAAGTCGGGGGGAAATCACTATGGCTACACCTTC.

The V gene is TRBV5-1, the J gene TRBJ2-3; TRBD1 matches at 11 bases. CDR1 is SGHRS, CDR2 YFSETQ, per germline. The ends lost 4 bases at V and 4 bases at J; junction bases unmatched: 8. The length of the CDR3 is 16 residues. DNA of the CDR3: TGCGCCAGCAGCGCGCTTTGGGACAGGGGGTCAGATACGCAGTATTTT. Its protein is CASSALWDRGSDTQYF. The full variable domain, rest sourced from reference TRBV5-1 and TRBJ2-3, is KAGVTQTPRYLIKTRGQQVTLSCSPISGHRSVSWYQQTPGQGLQFLFEYFSETQRNKGNFPGRFSGRQFSNSRSEMNVSTLELGDSALYLCASSALWDRGSDTQYFGPGTRLTVL.

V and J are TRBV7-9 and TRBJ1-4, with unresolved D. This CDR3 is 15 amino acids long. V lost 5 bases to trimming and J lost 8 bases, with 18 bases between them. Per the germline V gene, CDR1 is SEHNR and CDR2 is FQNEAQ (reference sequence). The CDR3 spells CASSRGEGHKEKLFF. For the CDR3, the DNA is TGTGCCAGCAGCCGAGGCGAAGGTCACAAGGAAAAACTGTTTTTT.

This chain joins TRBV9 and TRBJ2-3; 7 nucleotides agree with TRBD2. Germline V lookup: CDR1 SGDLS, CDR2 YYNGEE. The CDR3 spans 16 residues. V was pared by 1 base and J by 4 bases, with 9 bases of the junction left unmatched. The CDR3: CASSVQAGLAADTQYF. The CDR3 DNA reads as TGTGCCAGCAGCGTACAAGCGGGGCTAGCGGCAGATACGCAGTATTTT.

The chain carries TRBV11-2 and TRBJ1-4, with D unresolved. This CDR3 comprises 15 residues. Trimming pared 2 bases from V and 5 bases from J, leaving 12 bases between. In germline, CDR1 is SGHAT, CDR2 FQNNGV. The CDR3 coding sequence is TGTGCCAGCAGCTTAAGGTGGGGAGGGAATGAAAAACTGTTTTTT. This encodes CASSLRWGGNEKLFF.

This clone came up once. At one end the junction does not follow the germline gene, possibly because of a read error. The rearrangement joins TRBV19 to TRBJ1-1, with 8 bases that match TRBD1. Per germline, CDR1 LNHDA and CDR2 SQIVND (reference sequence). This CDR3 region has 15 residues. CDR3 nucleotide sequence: TGTGCCAGTAGTATCGGACAGGGCGGGTACACTGAAGCTTCCTTT. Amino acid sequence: CASSIGQGGYTEASF.

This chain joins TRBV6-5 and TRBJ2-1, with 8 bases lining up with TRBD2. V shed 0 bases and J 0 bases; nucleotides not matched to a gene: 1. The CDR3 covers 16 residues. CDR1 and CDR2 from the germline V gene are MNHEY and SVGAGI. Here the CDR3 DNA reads TGTGCCAGCAGTTACTCGGCGGGAGGCTCCTACAATGAGCAGTTCTTC. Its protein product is CASSYSAGGSYNEQFF.

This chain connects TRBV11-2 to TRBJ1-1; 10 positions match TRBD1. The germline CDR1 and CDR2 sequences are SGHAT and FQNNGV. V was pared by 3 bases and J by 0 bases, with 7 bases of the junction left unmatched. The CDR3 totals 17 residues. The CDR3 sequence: CASSFRTGGWVNTEAFF. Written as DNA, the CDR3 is TGTGCCAGCAGCTTCCGGACAGGGGGATGGGTGAACACTGAAGCTTTCTTT.

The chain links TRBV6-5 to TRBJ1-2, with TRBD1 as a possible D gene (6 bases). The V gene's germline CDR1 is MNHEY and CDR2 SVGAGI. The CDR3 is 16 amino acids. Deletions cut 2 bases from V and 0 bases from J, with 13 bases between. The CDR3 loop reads CASSYAGAYSNYGYTF. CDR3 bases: TGTGCCAGCAGTTACGCAGGGGCCTATTCTAACTATGGCTACACCTTC.

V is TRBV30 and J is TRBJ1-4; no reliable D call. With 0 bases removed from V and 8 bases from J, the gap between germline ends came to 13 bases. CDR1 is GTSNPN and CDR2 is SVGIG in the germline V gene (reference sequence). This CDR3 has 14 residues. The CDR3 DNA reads TGTGCCTGGAGTGTAGTCCTGAGCGGGGAAAAACTGTTTTTT. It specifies CAWSVVLSGEKLFF.

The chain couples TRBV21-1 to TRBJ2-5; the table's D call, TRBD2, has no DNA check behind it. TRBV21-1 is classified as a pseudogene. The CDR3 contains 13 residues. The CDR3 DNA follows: TGTGCCAGCAGCTCCCACTCGAACGAGACCCAGTACTTC. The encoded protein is CASSSHSNETQYF.

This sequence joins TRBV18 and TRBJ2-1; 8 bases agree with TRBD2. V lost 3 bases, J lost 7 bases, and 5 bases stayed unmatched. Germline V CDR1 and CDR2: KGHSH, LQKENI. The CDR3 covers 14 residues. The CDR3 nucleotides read TGTGCCAGCTCACCCCCTTCTAGCGGGAATGAGCAGTTCTTC. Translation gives CASSPPSSGNEQFF.

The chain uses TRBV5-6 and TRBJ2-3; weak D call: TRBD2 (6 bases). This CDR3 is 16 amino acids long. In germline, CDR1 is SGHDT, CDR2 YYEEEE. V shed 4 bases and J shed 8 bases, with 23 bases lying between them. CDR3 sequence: CASSLPGGSATGTQYF. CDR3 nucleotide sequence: TGTGCCAGCAGCCTCCCCGGGGGTAGCGCAACGGGTACGCAGTATTTT.

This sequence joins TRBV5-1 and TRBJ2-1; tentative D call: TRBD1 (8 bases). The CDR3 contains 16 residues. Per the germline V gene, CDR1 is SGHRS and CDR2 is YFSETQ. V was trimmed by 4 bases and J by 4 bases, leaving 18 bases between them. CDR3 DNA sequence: TGCGCCAGCAGCCTAGGACAGGGAGGGGTGTACAATGAGCAGTTCTTC. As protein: CASSLGQGGVYNEQFF.